This T cell receptor (beta chain) appears in the sequencing data of a study of cytomegalovirus exposure and HLA in healthy donors. Overall study context: Around 86 million unique TCRs, all from HLA-typed donors, were included in an early release of the data.

Study-level results: Reportedly, a later analysis found an Asian-associated ancestry cluster had fewer N-insertions than the roughly 700-donor mean. A later analysis showed TCR association rates differing by HLA locus, peaking at DRB1 and lowest at HLA-C.

To note about this clone: No antigen is known for it.

With 3 bases clipped from V and 2 bases from J, the junction kept 9 bases outside the gene matches. This CDR3 is 17 amino acids long. The PCR used 60 Vbeta and 13 Jbeta primers. The table came from immunoSEQ multiplex PCR; TCRdb's copy has only in-frame clones and leaves some out. The sample yields more than 85,000 clones, under 80% seen once. Sequencing was done on a sample of PBMCs. The receptor comes from a woman aged 18-29 years in good health and CMV-seropositive. The chain uses TRBV5-3 and TRBJ2-1; TRBD1 matches at 9 bases. Being an ORF, TRBV5-3 has a function that is uncertain. The CDR3 spells CARSSPGQGDAYNEQFF. The CDR3 DNA is TGTGCCAGAAGCTCCCCGGGACAGGGAGACGCCTACAATGAGCAGTTCTTC.